Below are 32 T cell receptor beta chains sequenced from a single sample in a study of CD8 T cells in Susac syndrome (dated by TCRdb to the late 2010s). Libraries came from the immunoSEQ multiplex PCR assay. RNA was extracted using the RNeasy kit, and roughly 0.5 to 1 ug of the RNA was reverse transcribed with random hexamers. TCRdb applied fastp at Q25 and MiXCR to the public reads, then kept only in-frame beta chains. A single entry per CDR3 protein holds the most common genes and DNA from its merged rows. This sample gives 150,000 to 200,000 distinct CDR3 sequences in total; approximately 95% of them show up just once. The ten largest account for 0.08% to 0.11% of the sample. Sequences were obtained from CD4+ T cells from PBMCs. The receptors originated from a human donor in good health.

V and J are TRBV30 and TRBJ2-1; D ambiguous. The germline gives CDR1 GTSNPN, CDR2 SVGIG (reference sequence). The CDR3 runs to 12 residues. The germline V and J ends were trimmed by 4 bases and 10 bases, with 14 bases remaining between them. CDR3 nucleotides: TGTGCCTGGAATTTACGATCGCGGGAGCAGTTCTTC. Protein: CAWNLRSREQFF.

J is TRBJ1-2 and V is TRBV29-1, with a weak D call TRBD1 (6 bases). Deletions cut 4 bases from V and 4 bases from J, with 7 bases between. Germline CDR1 reads SQVTM; CDR2 reads ANQGSEA. The CDR3 runs 11 residues. In DNA form, the CDR3 reads TGCAGCGTTGGGGGGGCCTATGGCTACACCTTC. This encodes CSVGGAYGYTF.

The rearrangement uses TRBV7-9 and TRBJ2-1, with 7 bases matching TRBD1. Looked up from germline, CDR1 is SEHNR and CDR2 is FQNEAQ (reference sequence). Trimming removed 1 base from V and 4 bases from J; junction bases left unmatched: 1. CDR3 length: 14 residues. The CDR3 nucleotides are TGTGCCAGCAGCTTAGGACAGGGATACAATGAGCAGTTCTTC. This translates into CASSLGQGYNEQFF.

This chain uses TRBV10-3 with TRBJ2-1, with a possible D match to TRBD2 (6 bases). V was pared by 6 bases and J by 5 bases, with 11 bases between. Germline V gene lookup returns CDR1 ENHRY and CDR2 SYGVKD. The CDR3 runs 13 residues. The CDR3 sequence: CAISGTSDNEQFF. CDR3 sequence (DNA): TGTGCCATCAGCGGGACTTCTGACAATGAGCAGTTCTTC.

This chain uses TRBV6-5 with TRBJ2-7; D is unclear. V was trimmed by 3 bases and J by 0 bases, leaving 9 bases between them. The germline CDR1 and CDR2 sequences are MNHEY and SVGAGI. This CDR3 spans 14 amino acids. The chain's CDR3 is CASSYRSGSYEQYF. As DNA, the CDR3 is TGTGCCAGCAGTTATAGATCCGGCTCCTACGAGCAGTACTTC.

The V and J genes are TRBV16 and TRBJ1-2; D might be TRBD1 (5 bases). The CDR3 is 14 residues long. The V and J ends lost 0 bases and 7 bases respectively, with 12 bases between them. Germline V gene data show CDR1 as KGHSY and CDR2 as FQNENV. In DNA, the CDR3 is TGTGCCAGCAGCCAATCGTCGGGCAGGGTTGGCTACACCTTC. Protein sequence: CASSQSSGRVGYTF.

This chain joins TRBV12-3 or TRBV12-4 and TRBJ2-1; D might be TRBD1 or TRBD2, each matching 5 bases. The CDR3 length is 15 residues. Between the trimmed V and J ends, which lost 4 bases and 4 bases, there was a span of 14 bases. The CDR3 spells CASSSAGGHYNEQFF. DNA of the CDR3: TGTGCCAGCAGTTCGGCTGGGGGTCATTACAATGAGCAGTTCTTC.

The chain combines TRBV30 with TRBJ2-1; TRBD2 aligns across 8 bases. CDR1 and CDR2 from the germline V gene are GTSNPN and SVGIG (reference sequence). The CDR3 totals 15 residues. V lost 3 bases and J lost 6; bases outside the gene matches: 10. DNA of the CDR3: TGTGCCTGGAGCTCGAGCGGGAGTTTGGGCAATGAGCAGTTCTTC. Amino acids: CAWSSSGSLGNEQFF.

The rearrangement links TRBV29-1 to TRBJ2-7, with TRBD2 as a possible D gene (6 bases). CDR1 is SQVTM, CDR2 ANQGSEA, per germline. CDR3 size: 13 residues. Between the trimmed V and J ends, which lost 4 bases and 3 bases, there was a span of 13 bases. The CDR3 DNA follows: TGCAGCGTTGCTTGGGACTTTAACTACGAGCAGTACTTC. Translating gives CSVAWDFNYEQYF.

The CDR3 reads CSAGGLAEETQYF. As DNA, the CDR3 is TGCAGTGCGGGAGGACTAGCGGAAGAGACCCAGTACTTC. The chain recombines TRBV20-1 with TRBJ2-5; 10 bases match TRBD2. V lost 6 bases, J lost 3 bases, and 4 bases stayed unmatched. Germline-derived CDR1 and CDR2 are DFQATT and SNEGSKA (reference sequence). CDR3 size: 13 residues.

V usage is TRBV29-1 and J usage is TRBJ1-1; D remains unclear. Germline CDR1 SQVTM, CDR2 ANQGSEA. The ends were cut back, 0 bases at V and 10 bases at J, with 18 bases in the middle. This CDR3 contains 14 residues. The CDR3 DNA reads TGCAGCGTTGAAGACCCGACGTTCGGGGAACTAGCTTTCTTT. It encodes CSVEDPTFGELAFF.

The chain couples TRBV27 to TRBJ1-5; TRBD1 is a possible D gene (5 bases). Germline CDR1 is MNHEY and CDR2 is SMNVEV (reference sequence). V lost 2 bases, J lost 6 bases, and 11 bases lay in between. The CDR3 loop spans 14 amino acids. The CDR3 protein is CASSLGQGGQPQHF. In DNA, the CDR3 is TGTGCCAGCAGTTTAGGGCAGGGCGGTCAGCCCCAGCATTTT.

The genes are TRBV28 and TRBJ2-5; D is uncertain. The V and J ends lost 6 bases and 5 bases respectively, with 19 bases between them. The CDR3 totals 15 residues. CDR1 MDHEN and CDR2 SYDVKM come from the germline V gene. CDR3 amino acids: CASRTRTAPRETQYF. The CDR3 nucleotides read TGTGCCAGCAGGACCCGTACAGCACCGAGGGAGACCCAGTACTTC.

This chain joins TRBV12-3 or TRBV12-4 and TRBJ2-7, with D possibly matching TRBD2 (6 bases). This CDR3 is 15 amino acids long. V lost 3 bases and J lost 2, with 14 bases in between. CDR3 nucleotides: TGTGCCAGCAGTTTCGGGCTAGCGAACCCCTACGAGCAGTACTTC. Translation: CASSFGLANPYEQYF.

The V and J genes are TRBV27 and TRBJ2-7, with 11 positions matching TRBD1. There are 16 residues in the CDR3. Germline assignment: CDR1 MNHEY and CDR2 SMNVEV (reference sequence). V lost 8 bases, J lost 3 bases, and 12 bases stayed unmatched. CDR3 DNA sequence: TGTGCCAGCCGTCTTAGGACCGGGACAGGGGGCTACGAGCAGTACTTC. Translation gives CASRLRTGTGGYEQYF.

The chain joins TRBV7-2 to TRBJ2-2; 8 bases are a match to TRBD1. Germline CDR1 SGHTA, CDR2 FQGNSA. The V and J ends lost 3 bases and 6 bases, in that order; junction bases with no gene match: 3. The CDR3 extends over 14 amino acids. The CDR3 nucleotides read TGTGCCAGCAGCTTTGACAGGGGCGCCGGGGAGCTGTTTTTT. As protein: CASSFDRGAGELFF. The complete variable domain, with remaining parts taken from reference TRBV7-2 and TRBJ2-2, reads GAGVSQSPSNKVTEKGKDVELRCDPISGHTALYWYRQSLGQGLEFLIYFQGNSAPDKSGLPSDRFSAERTGGSVSTLTIQRTQQEDSAVYLCASSFDRGAGELFFGEGSRLTVL.

V usage is TRBV20-1 and J usage is TRBJ2-3; 9 bases are a match to TRBD1. The V gene end was trimmed by 6 bases and the J gene end by 5 bases; junction bases not matched to a gene: 6. The CDR3 has 13 residues. CDR1 is DFQATT, CDR2 SNEGSKA, per germline (reference sequence). CDR3 coding DNA: TGCAGTGCGAGAACAGGGGGCGTAGATACGCAGTATTTT. Translated, it gives CSARTGGVDTQYF.

V gene TRBV9 combines with J gene TRBJ2-6; 8 nucleotides align to TRBD2. Germline loops: CDR1 SGDLS, CDR2 YYNGEE. The CDR3 covers 17 residues. V shed 0 bases, J shed 0 bases, and the junction held 2 bases outside the gene matches. The chain's CDR3 is CASSVARGGSGANVLTF. The CDR3 coding sequence is TGTGCCAGCAGCGTAGCTCGGGGGGGCTCTGGGGCCAACGTCCTGACTTTC.

This clonotype was seen a handful of times. The genes are TRBV20-1 and TRBJ1-2; 7 positions agree with TRBD1. Germline trimming cut 5 bases from V and 0 bases from J; bases unmatched to any gene: 3. CDR1 is DFQATT, CDR2 SNEGSKA, per germline (reference sequence). The CDR3 has 13 amino acids. The CDR3 loop is CSARGGSNYGYTF. DNA of the CDR3: TGCAGTGCTCGAGGGGGCTCTAACTATGGCTACACCTTC.

The chain recombines TRBV11-2 with TRBJ2-7; D is perhaps TRBD1 or TRBD2 (6 bases each). This CDR3 comprises 13 residues. Germline CDR1 and CDR2: SGHAT and FQNNGV. V gave up 6 bases and J gave up 5 bases, with 14 bases separating them. Here the CDR3 reads CASSTGAEDEQYF. The CDR3 bases are TGTGCCAGCAGTACGGGGGCCGAGGACGAGCAGTACTTC.

The CDR3 is CASRSLQGNTEAFF. The DNA of the CDR3 is TGTGCCAGCAGATCCTTACAGGGGAACACTGAAGCTTTCTTT. The J gene is TRBJ1-1, the V gene TRBV27, with D possibly being TRBD1 (6 bases). CDR3 length: 14 residues. V was cut by 6 bases and J by 1 base, with 12 bases left in between. Germline CDR1 MNHEY, CDR2 SMNVEV (reference sequence).

This clonotype was found once. The CDR3 region has the DNA TGTGCCAGCAGCTTCGGACTAGCGGTGGAGACCCAGTACTTC. Encoded protein: CASSFGLAVETQYF. V is TRBV7-2 and J is TRBJ2-5; TRBD2 agrees at 10 bases. The CDR3 covers 14 residues. Germline lookup yields CDR1 SGHTA and CDR2 FQGNSA. Trimming cost V 3 bases and J 5 bases; bases outside gene matches: 3.

The chain employs TRBV23-1 and TRBJ2-1, with TRBD2 identical over 7 bases. TRBV23-1 is known as an ORF, though its function is uncertain. CDR3 size: 15 residues. V was pared by 2 bases and J by 2 bases, with 3 bases of the junction left unmatched. The CDR3 nucleotides are TGCGCCAGCAGTCAAACGGGAGGAACCTACAATGAGCAGTTCTTC. It codes for CASSQTGGTYNEQFF.

The CDR3 loop reads CSARDRQGGQPQHF. The CDR3 DNA reads TGCAGTGCTAGAGACAGACAGGGAGGTCAGCCCCAGCATTTT. The chain is built from TRBV20-1 and TRBJ1-5; TRBD1 matches at 7 bases. Germline assignment: CDR1 DFQATT and CDR2 SNEGSKA (reference sequence). The CDR3 runs to 14 residues. Trimming took 0 bases from V and 6 from J; bases not matched to a gene: 5.

CDR3 sequence reads: CSVEEKETQYF. The DNA for the CDR3 is TGCAGCGTTGAAGAAAAAGAGACCCAGTACTTC. The chain employs TRBV29-1 and TRBJ2-5; D ambiguous. The CDR3 length is 11 residues. The ends were cut back, 0 bases at V and 3 bases at J, with 2 bases in the middle. Germline loops: CDR1 SQVTM, CDR2 ANQGSEA.

The chain uses TRBV3-1 and TRBJ1-1; no firm D call. This CDR3 contains 14 residues. V was clipped by 4 bases and J by 11 bases, with 20 bases between them. The germline gives CDR1 LGHDT, CDR2 YNNKEL (reference sequence). The CDR3 bases are TGTGCCAGCAGCCGGGCTCAGCAGGCGGCTGGGGCTTTCTTT. Translating gives CASSRAQQAAGAFF.

The chain is built from TRBV27 and TRBJ1-5; TRBD1 is a possible D gene (5 bases). Trimming took 3 bases from V and 3 from J, leaving 6 bases between them. Germline V gene sequence: CDR1 MNHEY, CDR2 SMNVEV (reference sequence). The CDR3 has 13 amino acids. Written as DNA, the CDR3 is TGTGCCAGCAGTTTCAGGGACAATCAGCCCCAGCATTTT. Translated, it gives CASSFRDNQPQHF.

Only one count was recorded for this clonotype. This rearrangement joins TRBV24-1 to TRBJ2-1; 10 bases align to TRBD2. Trimming cost V 10 bases and J 4 bases; bases outside gene matches: 6. The germline gives CDR1 KGHDR, CDR2 SFDVKD. The CDR3 has 14 residues. CDR3 coding DNA: TGTGCCACTGCTAGCGGGAGAGTTTACAATGAGCAGTTCTTC. It yields the protein CATASGRVYNEQFF.

This chain links TRBV7-2 with TRBJ2-1; 9 nucleotides agree with TRBD2. There are 14 residues in the CDR3. V trimming: 4 bases; J trimming: 12 bases; junction bases outside the gene matches: 10. Germline V gene data show CDR1 as SGHTA and CDR2 as FQGNSA. CDR3 DNA: TGTGCCAGCAGCTCCGGGACTAGCCCCGTGGGGCAGTTCTTC. Protein: CASSSGTSPVGQFF.

In DNA, the CDR3 is TGCGCCAGCAGCTACCTCTCCGGGACTAGTAGTAAGGAGACCCAGTACTTC. Protein product: CASSYLSGTSSKETQYF. This chain joins TRBV5-1 and TRBJ2-5; 8 bases are shared with TRBD2. The CDR3 consists of 17 residues. Germline assignment: CDR1 SGHRS and CDR2 YFSETQ. With 3 bases clipped from V and 5 bases from J, the junction kept 15 bases outside the gene matches.

This chain connects TRBV30 to TRBJ2-7; D gene ambiguous. Trimming pared 0 bases from V and 2 bases from J, leaving 14 bases between. Per germline, CDR1 GTSNPN and CDR2 SVGIG (reference sequence). The CDR3 sequence is 15 residues long. The chain's CDR3 is CAWSVPRTVPYEQYF. CDR3 DNA: TGTGCCTGGAGTGTACCTCGGACGGTCCCCTACGAGCAGTACTTC.

This clonotype was observed a single time. V and J are TRBV7-3 and TRBJ1-2; D perhaps matches TRBD1 (5 bases). Trimming took 1 base from V and 6 from J, leaving 15 bases between them. In germline, CDR1 is SGHTA, CDR2 FQGTGA. This CDR3 comprises 15 residues. In nucleotides, the CDR3 is TGTGCCAGCAGCTTAATTGCAGGGATGGAAAATGGCTACACCTTC. This gives the protein CASSLIAGMENGYTF.